The T cell receptor beta chain described here comes from a study of blood T cell repertoires in COVID-19. For the study at large: T cells, B-cell-depleted T cells, or PBMCs supplied cDNA or gDNA.

The germline gives CDR1 KGHSH, CDR2 LQKENI. This CDR3 has 13 residues. V lost 6 bases and J lost 8; bases outside the gene matches: 8. TCRdb's copy holds only in-frame clones and misses some; the assay was immunoSEQ multiplex PCR. The sample has approximately 72,000 clones; roughly 85% are singletons. V usage is TRBV18 and J usage is TRBJ1-2, with 8 bases lining up with TRBD1. The material sequenced was peripheral blood. This TCR derives from an elderly woman with active or convalescent COVID-19. CDR3 in amino acids: CASSLDRANGYTF. CDR3 nucleotide sequence: TGTGCCAGCTCTCTGGACAGGGCAAACGGCTACACCTTC.